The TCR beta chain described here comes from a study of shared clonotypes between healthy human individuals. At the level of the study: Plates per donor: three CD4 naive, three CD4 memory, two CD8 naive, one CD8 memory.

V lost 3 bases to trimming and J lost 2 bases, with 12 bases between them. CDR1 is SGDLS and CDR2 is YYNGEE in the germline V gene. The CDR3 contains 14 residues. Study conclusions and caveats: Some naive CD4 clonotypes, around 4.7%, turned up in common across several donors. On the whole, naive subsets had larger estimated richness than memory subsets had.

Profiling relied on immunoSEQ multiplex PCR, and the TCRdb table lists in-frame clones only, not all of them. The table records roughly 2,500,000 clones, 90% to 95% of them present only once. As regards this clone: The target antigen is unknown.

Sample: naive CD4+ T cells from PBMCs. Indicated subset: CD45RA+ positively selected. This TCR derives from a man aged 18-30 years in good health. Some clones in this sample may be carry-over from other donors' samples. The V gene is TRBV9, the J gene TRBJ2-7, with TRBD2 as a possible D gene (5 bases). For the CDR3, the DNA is TGTGCCAGCAGCGGCGGACTGGACGCCTACGAGCAGTACTTC. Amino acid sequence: CASSGGLDAYEQYF.